The T cell receptor beta chain under discussion was sequenced for a study of T cells in Graves' hyperthyroidism and ophthalmopathy. Study results and caveats: Most expanded thyroid clonotypes above 0.001 also appeared in blood.

Patients affected by ophthalmopathy presented a Clinical Activity Score of at least 3, a NOSPECS grade of at least 4, and disease duration below 3 months. Diagnoses rested on clinical symptoms, serum thyroxine and TRAb, thyroid ultrasound and orbital computed tomography. The authors took PBMCs from 8 to 10 ml fresh peripheral blood. Regarding this clonotype: Its antigen is still unknown.

Trimming cost V 0 bases and J 5 bases, with 13 bases left between them. Per germline, CDR1 DFQATT and CDR2 SNEGSKA (reference sequence). CDR3 length: 15 residues. The investigators amplified TCR beta CDR3 regions from RNA transcripts. A set of HTBI primers served as the primers for a first-round RT-PCR of the TCR CDR3. In TCRdb, the multiplex PCR reads were re-called with MiXCR into one record per CDR3 protein. The sample has about 640,000 distinct CDR3 sequences, about 20% seen once. This sequence originates from a man aged 25 to 40 with Graves' ophthalmopathy. This chain links TRBV20-1 with TRBJ2-2, with D possibly TRBD1 on 5 matching bases. Input material: blood. CDR3 bases: TGCAGTGCTAGAGATCCAGGGCGAAAAACCGGGGAGCTGTTTTTT. Translated, it gives CSARDPGRKTGELFF.